The rows below give T cell receptor beta chains drawn from one sample of a study of blood T cell repertoires in COVID-19. Sequencing was performed with immunoSEQ multiplex PCR; in TCRdb, only in-frame clones are kept and a portion is missing. The sample comprises about 310,000 clones, about 90% of which are singletons, and around 0.97% rests with the top ten. Sample: peripheral blood. The receptors originated from a woman aged 40 to 50 with COVID-19, enrolled during active disease. Both conserved end residues are part of each CDR3. The D gene is left open where the match is weak. Expanded clones get a size class; other rows say once, few or many, or leave the size out.

TGTGCCAGCGCGGCGAGCGCCGCTTACCCTGGGGAGCTGTTTTTT,CASAASAAYPGELFF,.,TRBJ2-2,TRBV7-2,.
TGTGCCAGCAGCTTACTAGCGGGGGTAGCCAAAAACATTCAGTACTTC,CASSLLAGVAKNIQYF,.,TRBJ2-4,TRBV11-2,TRBD2
TGTGCCAGCAGCGTAACACCCCCACGACAGGGGGGCTACAATGAGCAGTTCTTC,CASSVTPPRQGGYNEQFF,.,TRBJ2-1,TRBV9,TRBD1
TGTGCCACCAGCGGGACAGGGCTTAGCTATGGCTACACCTTC,CATSGTGLSYGYTF,few,TRBJ1-2,TRBV24-1,TRBD1
TGTGCCAGCAGTGAACAGGGGATCGTTAATTCACCCCTCCACTTT,CASSEQGIVNSPLHF,.,TRBJ1-6,TRBV6-4,TRBD1
TGTGCCAGCAGTTTACGGCCGGGGTCGGGCTATGGCTACACCTTC,CASSLRPGSGYGYTF,.,TRBJ1-2,TRBV28,.
TGCGCCAGCAGAGTTGCGGTGAACACCGGGGAGCTGTTTTTT,CASRVAVNTGELFF,.,TRBJ2-2,TRBV5-1,.
TGTGCCAGCAGCCTTCGTCCCGGGAGCACCGGCACCATATATTTT,CASSLRPGSTGTIYF,.,TRBJ1-3,TRBV3-1/TRBV3-2,.
TGTGCCAGCAGCCAAATCTCGGGGGGGGAGCAGTTCTTC,CASSQISGGEQFF,.,TRBJ2-1,TRBV3-1/TRBV3-2,TRBD2
TGTGCCAGCAGTACGGGGTTAGCCAAAAACATTCAGTACTTC,CASSTGLAKNIQYF,few,TRBJ2-4,TRBV7-2,.
TGCGCCAGCAGCCCGTTCTCAACCGGGACAACAAGGGGCTACACCTTC,CASSPFSTGTTRGYTF,.,TRBJ1-2,TRBV5-1,.
TGTGCCAGCAGCTCGGGGGGAGTATCCGTTAGTCAGCCCCAGCATTTT,CASSSGGVSVSQPQHF,.,TRBJ1-5,TRBV7-2,.
TGTGCCAGCAGCCCCGACAGGGGAGGCCCAGATACGCAGTATTTT,CASSPDRGGPDTQYF,.,TRBJ2-3,TRBV9,TRBD1
TGTGCCAGTAGTTCCCCGGGGAACTTCATAAGCTCTGGAAACACCATATATTTT,CASSSPGNFISSGNTIYF,.,TRBJ1-3,TRBV19,.
TGTGCCAGCAGCGTAGCCGGCGGGGGAAGGGACGAGCAGTACTTC,CASSVAGGGRDEQYF,.,TRBJ2-7,TRBV9,TRBD2
TGTGCCAGCAGGTATCCTACAGGGAATCCTAGCGGGGGAGATACGCAGTATTTT,CASRYPTGNPSGGDTQYF,.,TRBJ2-3,TRBV7-9,TRBD2
TGTGCCACCAGTGATTTTACACGCCGCTATGGCTACACCTTC,CATSDFTRRYGYTF,.,TRBJ1-2,TRBV24-1,.
TGCGCCAGCAGCTTGGAGGCACTATCCTACAATGAGCAGTTCTTC,CASSLEALSYNEQFF,.,TRBJ2-1,TRBV5-1,.
TGTGCCAGTACCCGGGACAGGGGAGGTCAGCCCCAGCATTTT,CASTRDRGGQPQHF,.,TRBJ1-5,TRBV19,TRBD1
TGCGCCAGCAGCTTGCTTGGGACAGGAGCTGAAGCTTTCTTT,CASSLLGTGAEAFF,.,TRBJ1-1,TRBV5-1,TRBD1
TGTGCCAGCAGTTTCAGGCTCAGAGCCTACGAGCAGTACTTC,CASSFRLRAYEQYF,.,TRBJ2-7,TRBV27,.
TGTGCCAGCAGTCAAGCAGGGACACCGAGGGACGTCCTGACTTTC,CASSQAGTPRDVLTF,once,TRBJ2-6,TRBV6-1,.
TGTGCCAGCGCCGGGACAGGAAATAACTATGGCTACACCTTC,CASAGTGNNYGYTF,once,TRBJ1-2,TRBV27,TRBD1
TGTGCCACCCTCGGGGGAAAGGGCACTGAAGCTTTCTTT,CATLGGKGTEAFF,.,TRBJ1-1,TRBV28,.
TGTGCCAGCAGCGAGGGACAGGGGGGTTATACTGAAGCTTTCTTT,CASSEGQGGYTEAFF,.,TRBJ1-1,TRBV5-8,TRBD1
TGTGCCAGCAGCTCCCCAGGAACCTATGGCTACACCTTC,CASSSPGTYGYTF,.,TRBJ1-2,TRBV7-9,.
TGTGCCAGCAGATTGACAGGTAGTCACGAGCAGTACTTC,CASRLTGSHEQYF,.,TRBJ2-7,TRBV12-3/TRBV12-4,.
TGTGCCAGCAGCTATGTTGTAGCGGGTAGCACAGATACGCAGTATTTT,CASSYVVAGSTDTQYF,.,TRBJ2-3,TRBV28,TRBD2
TGTGCCAGCAGACGGGACTTAAAGGACTATGGCTACACCTTC,CASRRDLKDYGYTF,.,TRBJ1-2,TRBV6-4,.
TGTGCCAGTAGTATAGATTCGACGGGGCAGCCCCAGCATTTT,CASSIDSTGQPQHF,.,TRBJ1-5,TRBV19,.
TGTGCCAGCAGTTACATGAACGAGCAGTACTTC,CASSYMNEQYF,.,TRBJ2-7,TRBV28,.
TGCGCCAGCAGCCAAGACGCAGAGGCTAGCAATCAGCCCCAGCATTTT,CASSQDAEASNQPQHF,once,TRBJ1-5,TRBV4-3,.
TGTGCCAGCAGCTTAGGCGGGAGGGCCTACGACAATGAGCAGTTCTTC,CASSLGGRAYDNEQFF,.,TRBJ2-1,TRBV7-2,TRBD2
TGTGCCAGCAGCTTTGACAGGGAACATGAGCAGTTCTTC,CASSFDREHEQFF,.,TRBJ2-1,TRBV11-2,TRBD1
TGTGCCAGCAGCCGGGATAGCGGGAGGATGGTCACCGGGGAGCTGTTTTTT,CASSRDSGRMVTGELFF,.,TRBJ2-2,TRBV14,TRBD2
TGTGCCAGTAGCAACGGGACAGTAGAGTTCCATAACTATGGCTACACCTTC,CASSNGTVEFHNYGYTF,.,TRBJ1-2,TRBV19,TRBD1
TGTGCCAGCAGCCCTAGGGGGGGCAGTTTGAACACTGAAGCTTTCTTT,CASSPRGGSLNTEAFF,.,TRBJ1-1,TRBV28,.
TGTGCCAGCAGACTAGCGGGAGGGCTCGAGCAGTACTTC,CASRLAGGLEQYF,.,TRBJ2-7,TRBV11-2,TRBD2
TGTGCCAGCAGTTTTTCGTCCGGGACAGTTGGAAAACTGTTTTTT,CASSFSSGTVGKLFF,few,TRBJ1-4,TRBV28,TRBD1
TGTGCTACTGGGACTTCGTCCTACAATGAGCAGTTCTTC,CATGTSSYNEQFF,.,TRBJ2-1,TRBV6-6,.
TGTGCCAGCAGTGAGCCCCGGAGGGATGAGCAGTTCTTC,CASSEPRRDEQFF,.,TRBJ2-1,TRBV6-1,.
TGTGCCAGCAGCTTAGTTGGACAATGGGCGACTGAAGCTTTCTTT,CASSLVGQWATEAFF,few,TRBJ1-1,TRBV7-9,.
TGTGCCTGTACTCCGGGGTCTTCCTACGAGCAGTACTTC,CACTPGSSYEQYF,.,TRBJ2-7,TRBV30,.
TGTGCCAGCAGTTACCCCAGTTATGGCTACACCTTC,CASSYPSYGYTF,.,TRBJ1-2,TRBV6-6,.